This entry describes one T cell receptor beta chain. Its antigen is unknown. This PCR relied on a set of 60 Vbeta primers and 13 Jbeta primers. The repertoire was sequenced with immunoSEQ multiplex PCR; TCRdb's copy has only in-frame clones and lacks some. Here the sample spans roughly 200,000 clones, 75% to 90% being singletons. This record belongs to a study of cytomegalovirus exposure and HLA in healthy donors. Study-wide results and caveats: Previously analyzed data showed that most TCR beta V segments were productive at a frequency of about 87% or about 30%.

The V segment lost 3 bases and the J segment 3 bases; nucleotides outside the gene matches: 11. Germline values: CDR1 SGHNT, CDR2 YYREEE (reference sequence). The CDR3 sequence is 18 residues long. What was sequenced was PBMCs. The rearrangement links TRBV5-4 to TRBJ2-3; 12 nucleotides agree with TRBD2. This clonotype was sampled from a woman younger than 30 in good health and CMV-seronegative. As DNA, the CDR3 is TGTGCCAGCAGCTCTAAGTTCCTAGCGGGGGGGGAAACAGATACGCAGTATTTT. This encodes CASSSKFLAGGETDTQYF.